A selection of T cell receptor beta chains follows, all from one sample in a study of T cells in Graves' hyperthyroidism and ophthalmopathy. Each CDR3 protein is one row after TCRdb ran MiXCR on the multiplex PCR reads. This sample carries under 650,000 distinct CDR3 sequences, around 15% of them seen once, and the ten largest clones take 3.8%. The specimen sequenced was blood. The receptor source for this set is a woman aged 25 to 45 with Graves' hyperthyroidism. Each CDR3 is given with its conserved first and last residue. Fields, in order: J gene, D gene, V gene, clone size, CDR3 DNA, CDR3 protein. A D gene is named only where the DNA matches it firmly. Expanded clones are given a class, and other clones once, few, many or no size at all.

j_gene: TRBJ2-2
d_gene: TRBD2
v_gene: TRBV7-9
abundance: NA
CDR3nt: TGTGCCAGCAGACCTAGCGGGAGGGCCCTGAACACCGGGGAGCTGTTTTTT
CDR3aa: CASRPSGRALNTGELFF

j_gene: TRBJ2-1
d_gene: TRBD1
v_gene: TRBV18
abundance: NA
CDR3nt: TGTGCCAGCTCCCAGGACAGGGATTTCCTTAATGAGCAGTTCTTC
CDR3aa: CASSQDRDFLNEQFF

j_gene: TRBJ2-5
d_gene: NA
v_gene: TRBV7-9
abundance: many
CDR3nt: TGTGCCAGCAGCCCCAGGGTTCCGGAGACCCAGTACTTC
CDR3aa: CASSPRVPETQYF

j_gene: TRBJ2-1
d_gene: NA
v_gene: TRBV6-2/TRBV6-3
abundance: many
CDR3nt: TGTGCCAGCAGTTACTTTCCAAACAATGAGCAGTTCTTC
CDR3aa: CASSYFPNNEQFF

j_gene: TRBJ2-3
d_gene: NA
v_gene: TRBV7-2
abundance: many
CDR3nt: TGTGCCAGCGGTTCCCCCTATTTGGATACGCAGTATTTT
CDR3aa: CASGSPYLDTQYF

j_gene: TRBJ2-1
d_gene: NA
v_gene: TRBV7-9
abundance: many
CDR3nt: TGTGCCAGCAGCCCCGCCCTGGGCAATGAGCAGTTCTTC
CDR3aa: CASSPALGNEQFF

j_gene: TRBJ2-1
d_gene: NA
v_gene: TRBV2
abundance: many
CDR3nt: TGTGCCAGCAGTGAAGGGTCTAGCCGCGATGAGCAGTTCTTC
CDR3aa: CASSEGSSRDEQFF

j_gene: TRBJ1-6
d_gene: TRBD1
v_gene: TRBV11-2
abundance: many
CDR3nt: TGTGCCAGCAGCTTAGTTACCGGGACAGCGAATTCACCCCTCCACTTT
CDR3aa: CASSLVTGTANSPLHF

j_gene: TRBJ2-1
d_gene: TRBD2
v_gene: TRBV12-3/TRBV12-4
abundance: many
CDR3nt: TGTGCCAGCACCACGGGACTAGCAGACAACAATGAGCAGTTCTTC
CDR3aa: CASTTGLADNNEQFF

j_gene: TRBJ1-1
d_gene: NA
v_gene: TRBV12-3/TRBV12-4
abundance: once
CDR3nt: TGTCGCAGCAGTTTAGCGCGGGGGGGCACTGAAGCTTTCTTT
CDR3aa: CRSSLARGGTEAFF

j_gene: TRBJ2-5
d_gene: NA
v_gene: TRBV28
abundance: many
CDR3nt: TGTGCCAGCAGGAGGGGCTTGGAGACCCAGTACTTC
CDR3aa: CASRRGLETQYF

j_gene: TRBJ1-1
d_gene: NA
v_gene: TRBV6-2/TRBV6-3
abundance: few
CDR3nt: TGTGCCAGCAGACACGATGGAATGAACACTGAAGCTTTCTTT
CDR3aa: CASRHDGMNTEAFF

j_gene: TRBJ2-7
d_gene: NA
v_gene: TRBV7-2
abundance: many
CDR3nt: TGTGCCAGCAGCTTAGGGGTAGGACCGGACTCCTACGAGCAGTACTTC
CDR3aa: CASSLGVGPDSYEQYF

j_gene: TRBJ2-4
d_gene: NA
v_gene: TRBV7-8
abundance: many
CDR3nt: TGTGCCAGCAGCGAGGTGGGCCTTACGAGTGGGAACATTCAGTACTTC
CDR3aa: CASSEVGLTSGNIQYF

j_gene: TRBJ2-1
d_gene: TRBD1
v_gene: TRBV7-3
abundance: once
CDR3nt: TGCGCCAGCAGCCAAGGCCTGCTCGGGACAGGGAAGGGAAATGAGCAGTTCTTC
CDR3aa: CASSQGLLGTGKGNEQFF

j_gene: TRBJ1-6
d_gene: TRBD1
v_gene: TRBV2
abundance: NA
CDR3nt: TGTGCCAGCAGTGAAGAAATAGGACAGGGGGCAGACTCACCCCTCCACTTT
CDR3aa: CASSEEIGQGADSPLHF

j_gene: TRBJ2-3
d_gene: NA
v_gene: TRBV7-8
abundance: many
CDR3nt: TGTGCCAGCAGCCCATTGACAGCCCACGATACGCAGTATTTT
CDR3aa: CASSPLTAHDTQYF

j_gene: TRBJ1-5
d_gene: NA
v_gene: TRBV7-3
abundance: NA
CDR3nt: TGTGCCAGCAGCTTAACACCGGAGCAGCCCCAGCATTTT
CDR3aa: CASSLTPEQPQHF

j_gene: TRBJ2-7
d_gene: NA
v_gene: TRBV27
abundance: many
CDR3nt: TGTGCCAGCAGTTTGAGTGTGGGGTACGAGCAGTACTTC
CDR3aa: CASSLSVGYEQYF

j_gene: TRBJ2-7
d_gene: TRBD2
v_gene: TRBV4-1
abundance: few
CDR3nt: TGCGCCAGCAGCCAGATTAGACTAGCGGGGTACGAGCAGTACTTC
CDR3aa: CASSQIRLAGYEQYF

j_gene: TRBJ2-5
d_gene: TRBD1
v_gene: TRBV28
abundance: many
CDR3nt: TGTGCCAGCAAGGTGAAGCCGGGGACAGGGACGTACCAAGAGACCCAGTACTTC
CDR3aa: CASKVKPGTGTYQETQYF

j_gene: TRBJ2-2
d_gene: NA
v_gene: TRBV28
abundance: NA
CDR3nt: TGTGCCAGCAGTTTAAACGGGGGCGCCACCGGGGAGCTGTTTTTT
CDR3aa: CASSLNGGATGELFF

j_gene: TRBJ2-5
d_gene: NA
v_gene: TRBV24-1
abundance: few
CDR3nt: TGTGCCACCAGTCGGGGGCGACAGGCTCAAGAGACCCAGTACTTC
CDR3aa: CATSRGRQAQETQYF

j_gene: TRBJ1-1
d_gene: NA
v_gene: TRBV2
abundance: many
CDR3nt: TGTGCCAGCAGTGGGGGTTTCGGGGAGCGCACTGAAGCTTTCTTT
CDR3aa: CASSGGFGERTEAFF

j_gene: TRBJ1-6
d_gene: NA
v_gene: TRBV7-2
abundance: few
CDR3nt: TGTGCCAGCAGAATCAGGGGATCACCCCTCCACTTT
CDR3aa: CASRIRGSPLHF

j_gene: TRBJ2-1
d_gene: NA
v_gene: TRBV6-2/TRBV6-3
abundance: few
CDR3nt: TGTGCCAGCAGTTACGACCCGGTAAATGAGCAGTTCTTC
CDR3aa: CASSYDPVNEQFF

j_gene: TRBJ2-1
d_gene: NA
v_gene: TRBV12-3/TRBV12-4
abundance: many
CDR3nt: TGTGCCAGCACTTTCTTCAATGAGCAGTTCTTC
CDR3aa: CASTFFNEQFF

j_gene: TRBJ2-7
d_gene: NA
v_gene: TRBV18
abundance: many
CDR3nt: TGTGCCAGCTCACTGGACCCTAGCTACGAGCAGTACTTC
CDR3aa: CASSLDPSYEQYF

j_gene: TRBJ1-1
d_gene: TRBD1
v_gene: TRBV20-1
abundance: many
CDR3nt: TGCAGTGCTACAAGTCCCGGGACAGGGAACACTGAAGCTTTCTTT
CDR3aa: CSATSPGTGNTEAFF

j_gene: TRBJ2-2
d_gene: TRBD1
v_gene: TRBV6-1
abundance: few
CDR3nt: TGTGCCAGCATCGACAGGGGCTTCGGGGAGCTGTTTTTT
CDR3aa: CASIDRGFGELFF

j_gene: TRBJ1-5
d_gene: NA
v_gene: TRBV7-2
abundance: many
CDR3nt: TGTGCCAGCAGCTTAGGAGGGGTACCCGATCAGCCCCAGCATTTT
CDR3aa: CASSLGGVPDQPQHF

j_gene: TRBJ2-7
d_gene: NA
v_gene: TRBV7-6
abundance: many
CDR3nt: TGTGCCAGCAGCCCTGCGGCCACCCTAGGGAACGAGCAGTACTTC
CDR3aa: CASSPAATLGNEQYF

j_gene: TRBJ1-1
d_gene: NA
v_gene: TRBV20-1
abundance: many
CDR3nt: TGCAGTGCTAGAGATCAAAGGAGACCGAACCCTGAAGCTTTCTTT
CDR3aa: CSARDQRRPNPEAFF

j_gene: TRBJ1-1
d_gene: NA
v_gene: TRBV9
abundance: few
CDR3nt: TGTGCCAGCAGCGTAGGAGATACTGAAGCTTTCTTT
CDR3aa: CASSVGDTEAFF

j_gene: TRBJ2-1
d_gene: TRBD1
v_gene: TRBV7-2
abundance: many
CDR3nt: TGTGCCAGCAGCTTGCCGGGACAGGGGCAGTACGGGCAGTTCTTC
CDR3aa: CASSLPGQGQYGQFF

j_gene: TRBJ1-3
d_gene: NA
v_gene: TRBV27
abundance: many
CDR3nt: TGTGCCAGCAGTAGGTGGAGGGGTTCGGGAAACACCATATATTTT
CDR3aa: CASSRWRGSGNTIYF

j_gene: TRBJ2-7
d_gene: NA
v_gene: TRBV30
abundance: few
CDR3nt: TGTGCCTGGAGCCAAAACTACGAGCAGTACTTC
CDR3aa: CAWSQNYEQYF

j_gene: TRBJ1-1
d_gene: TRBD1
v_gene: TRBV25-1
abundance: NA
CDR3nt: TGTGCCAGCAGTGAAAGGACAGGAGTAGAAGCTTTCTTT
CDR3aa: CASSERTGVEAFF

j_gene: TRBJ2-7
d_gene: TRBD2
v_gene: TRBV5-1
abundance: few
CDR3nt: TGCGCCAGCAGCTCGATTTATTCTAGCGGGAAGACCGAGCAGTACTTC
CDR3aa: CASSSIYSSGKTEQYF

j_gene: TRBJ2-3
d_gene: TRBD2
v_gene: TRBV30
abundance: NA
CDR3nt: TGTGCCTGGAGTGCCGGACTAGCGGGAGATGGAGATACGCAGTATTTT
CDR3aa: CAWSAGLAGDGDTQYF

j_gene: TRBJ1-3
d_gene: NA
v_gene: TRBV6-2/TRBV6-3
abundance: NA
CDR3nt: TGTGCCAGCAGCCGGGGAATAAGAGTTGGAAACACCATATATTTT
CDR3aa: CASSRGIRVGNTIYF

j_gene: TRBJ2-3
d_gene: NA
v_gene: TRBV7-8
abundance: many
CDR3nt: TGTGCCAGCAGCCACAAGGGAAATACGCAGTATTTT
CDR3aa: CASSHKGNTQYF

j_gene: TRBJ2-2
d_gene: NA
v_gene: TRBV28
abundance: many
CDR3nt: TGTGCCAGCAGTTTATTCCAGGGGAACACCGGGGAGCTGTTTTTT
CDR3aa: CASSLFQGNTGELFF

j_gene: TRBJ2-7
d_gene: NA
v_gene: TRBV9
abundance: NA
CDR3nt: TGTGCCAGCAGCCGGACAGCGGAATACGAGCAGTACTTC
CDR3aa: CASSRTAEYEQYF

j_gene: TRBJ1-1
d_gene: NA
v_gene: TRBV28
abundance: NA
CDR3nt: TGTGCCAGTGGAGAGACAGCCAACACTGAAGCTTTCTTT
CDR3aa: CASGETANTEAFF

j_gene: TRBJ2-4
d_gene: TRBD2
v_gene: TRBV28
abundance: many
CDR3nt: TGTGCCAGCAGCCCACTAGCGGGAGGGCCCGAGTACTTC
CDR3aa: CASSPLAGGPEYF

j_gene: TRBJ2-5
d_gene: NA
v_gene: TRBV29-1
abundance: NA
CDR3nt: TGCAGCGTTGACTCCCAGGGGGCGGGGGACCCTCAAGGGACCCAGTACTTC
CDR3aa: CSVDSQGAGDPQGTQYF

j_gene: TRBJ2-1
d_gene: NA
v_gene: TRBV27
abundance: few
CDR3nt: TGTGCCAGCAAGAGGAGCCGGAACAATGAGCAGTTCTTC
CDR3aa: CASKRSRNNEQFF

j_gene: TRBJ2-7
d_gene: NA
v_gene: TRBV27
abundance: many
CDR3nt: TGTGCCAGCAGCACCCCCAGAAGGCCCTACGAGCAGTACTTC
CDR3aa: CASSTPRRPYEQYF